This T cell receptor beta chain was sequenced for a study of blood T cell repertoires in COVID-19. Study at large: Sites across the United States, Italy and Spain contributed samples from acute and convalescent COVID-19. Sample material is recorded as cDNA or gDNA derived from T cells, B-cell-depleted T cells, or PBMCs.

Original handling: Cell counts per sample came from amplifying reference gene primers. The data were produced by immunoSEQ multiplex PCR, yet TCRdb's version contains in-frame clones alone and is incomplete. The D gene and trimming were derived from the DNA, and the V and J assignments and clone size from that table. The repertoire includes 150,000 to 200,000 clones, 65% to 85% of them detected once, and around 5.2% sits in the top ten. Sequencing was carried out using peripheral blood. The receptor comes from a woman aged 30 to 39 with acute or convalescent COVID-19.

The CDR3 region has the DNA TGTGCCAGCAGTTTATATCTAGCGGGAGGGGCTAGCTCCTACAATGAGCAGTTCTTC. This gives the protein CASSLYLAGGASSYNEQFF. The chain links TRBV28 to TRBJ2-1; TRBD2 agrees at 12 bases. With V trimmed by 1 base and J by 0 bases, 7 bases remained unmatched. This CDR3 spans 19 amino acids. Germline loops: CDR1 MDHEN, CDR2 SYDVKM.